This T cell receptor beta chain appears in the sequencing data of a study of blood T cell repertoires in COVID-19. Study summary: COVID-19 samples, acute and convalescent, were from the United States, Italy and Spain. PBMCs, B-cell-depleted T cells, or T cells were the source of the cDNA or gDNA that made up the material.

The CDR3 has 11 residues. V was pared by 5 bases and J by 9 bases, with 8 bases between. Germline CDR1 and CDR2: SQVTM and ANQGSEA. In the authors' workflow: Amplification with reference gene primers provided the estimates of nucleated cell counts. Assay: immunoSEQ multiplex PCR; the TCRdb copy retains only in-frame clones and omits some. The V and J calls and clone size are taken from that table; D and trimming were inferred from the DNA. The data hold more than 40,000 clones, with 80% to 90% observed a single time. This chain joins TRBV29-1 and TRBJ2-6; D is unclear. Sequenced material: peripheral blood. The TCR was taken from a woman of 80 years or more with acute or convalescent COVID-19. The CDR3 DNA reads TGCAGCGTTTACGGTAACAACGTCCTGACTTTC. Its protein product is CSVYGNNVLTF.